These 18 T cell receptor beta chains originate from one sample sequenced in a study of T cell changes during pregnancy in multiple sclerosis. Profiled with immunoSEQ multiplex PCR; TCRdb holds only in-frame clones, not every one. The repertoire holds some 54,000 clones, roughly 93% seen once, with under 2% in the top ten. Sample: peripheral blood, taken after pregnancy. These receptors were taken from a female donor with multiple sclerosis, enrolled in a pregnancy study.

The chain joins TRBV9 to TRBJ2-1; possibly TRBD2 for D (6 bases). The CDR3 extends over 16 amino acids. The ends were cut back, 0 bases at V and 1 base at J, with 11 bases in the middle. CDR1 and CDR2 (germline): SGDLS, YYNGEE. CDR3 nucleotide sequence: TGTGCCAGCAGCGTAGAGTTGCGGGGTTCCTACAATGAGCAGTTCTTC. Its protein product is CASSVELRGSYNEQFF.

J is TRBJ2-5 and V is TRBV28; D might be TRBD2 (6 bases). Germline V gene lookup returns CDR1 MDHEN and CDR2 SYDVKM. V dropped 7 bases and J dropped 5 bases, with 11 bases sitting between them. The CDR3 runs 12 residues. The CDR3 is CASTRGGETQYF. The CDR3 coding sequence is TGTGCCAGCACGCGGGGTGGGGAGACCCAGTACTTC.

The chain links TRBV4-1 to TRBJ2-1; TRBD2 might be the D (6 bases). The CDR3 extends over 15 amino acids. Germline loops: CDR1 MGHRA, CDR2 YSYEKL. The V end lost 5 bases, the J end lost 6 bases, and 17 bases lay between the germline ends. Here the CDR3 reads CASSVPGVRGNEQFF. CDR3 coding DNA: TGCGCCAGCAGCGTCCCGGGAGTCCGCGGCAATGAGCAGTTCTTC.

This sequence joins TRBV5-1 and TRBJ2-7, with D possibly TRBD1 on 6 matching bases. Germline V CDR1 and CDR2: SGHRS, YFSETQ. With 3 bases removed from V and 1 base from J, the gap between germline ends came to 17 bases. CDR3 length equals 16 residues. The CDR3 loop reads CASSSDRDTKSYEQYF. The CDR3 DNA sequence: TGCGCCAGCAGCTCCGACCGGGACACCAAATCCTACGAGCAGTACTTC. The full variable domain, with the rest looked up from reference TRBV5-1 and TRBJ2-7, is KAGVTQTPRYLIKTRGQQVTLSCSPISGHRSVSWYQQTPGQGLQFLFEYFSETQRNKGNFPGRFSGRQFSNSRSEMNVSTLELGDSALYLCASSSDRDTKSYEQYFGPGTRLTVT.

In DNA, the CDR3 is TGTGCCATCCTCAGGGGACTAGCGGGAGATGGAGATACGCAGTATTTT. The encoded protein is CAILRGLAGDGDTQYF. V and J are TRBV10-3 and TRBJ2-3, with 14 bases identical to TRBD2. The CDR3 consists of 16 residues. Germline lookup yields CDR1 ENHRY and CDR2 SYGVKD. The V segment lost 8 bases and the J segment 5 bases; nucleotides outside the gene matches: 9.

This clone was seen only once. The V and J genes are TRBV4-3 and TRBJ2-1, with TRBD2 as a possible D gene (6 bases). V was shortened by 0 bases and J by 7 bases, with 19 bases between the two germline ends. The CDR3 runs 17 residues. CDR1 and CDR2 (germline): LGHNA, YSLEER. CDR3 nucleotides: TGCGCCAGCAGCCAAGATGGAACGGGAGATCTGGGAAATGAGCAGTTCTTC. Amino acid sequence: CASSQDGTGDLGNEQFF.

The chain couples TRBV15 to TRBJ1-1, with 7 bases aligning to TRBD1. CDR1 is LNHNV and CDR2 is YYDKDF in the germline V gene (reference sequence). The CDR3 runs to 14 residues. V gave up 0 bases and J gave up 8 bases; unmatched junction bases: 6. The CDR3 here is CATSRDLRGTEAFF. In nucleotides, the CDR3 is TGTGCCACCAGCAGAGATCTCAGGGGGACAGAAGCTTTCTTT.

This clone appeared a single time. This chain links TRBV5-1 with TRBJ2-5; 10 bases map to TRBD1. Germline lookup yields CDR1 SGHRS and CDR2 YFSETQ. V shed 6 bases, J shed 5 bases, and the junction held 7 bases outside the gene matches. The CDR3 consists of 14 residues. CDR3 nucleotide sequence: TGCGCCAGCAACCAAGGACAGGGGGAGGAGACCCAGTACTTC. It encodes CASNQGQGEETQYF.

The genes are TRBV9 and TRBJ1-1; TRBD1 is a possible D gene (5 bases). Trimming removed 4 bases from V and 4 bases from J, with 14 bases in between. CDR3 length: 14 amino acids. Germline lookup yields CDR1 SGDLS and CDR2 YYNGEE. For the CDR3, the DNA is TGTGCCAGCAGCCGTAAGACGGGGGGCACTGAAGCTTTCTTT. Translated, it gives CASSRKTGGTEAFF.

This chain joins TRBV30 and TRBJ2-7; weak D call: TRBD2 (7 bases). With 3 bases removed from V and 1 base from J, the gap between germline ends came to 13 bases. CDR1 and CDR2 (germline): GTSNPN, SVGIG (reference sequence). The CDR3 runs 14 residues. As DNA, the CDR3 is TGTGCCTGGAGAGAAGGGGGGGCGTCCTACGAGCAGTACTTC. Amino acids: CAWREGGASYEQYF.

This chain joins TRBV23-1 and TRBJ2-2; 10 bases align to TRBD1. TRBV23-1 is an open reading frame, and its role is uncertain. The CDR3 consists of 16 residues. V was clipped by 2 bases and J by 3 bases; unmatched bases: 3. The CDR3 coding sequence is TGCGCCAGCAGTCAAACCGGGACAGGGGACACCGGGGAGCTGTTTTTT. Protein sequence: CASSQTGTGDTGELFF.

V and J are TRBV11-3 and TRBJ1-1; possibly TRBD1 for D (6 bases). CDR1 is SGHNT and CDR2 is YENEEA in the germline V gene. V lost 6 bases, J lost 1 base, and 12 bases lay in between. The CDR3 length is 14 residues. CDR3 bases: TGTGCCAGCAGTGTCGGACAGCGGAACACTGAAGCTTTCTTT. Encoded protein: CASSVGQRNTEAFF.

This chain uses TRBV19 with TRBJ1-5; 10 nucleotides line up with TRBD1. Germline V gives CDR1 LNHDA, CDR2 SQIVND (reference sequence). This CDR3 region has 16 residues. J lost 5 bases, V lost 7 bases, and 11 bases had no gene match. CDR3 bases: TGTGCCAGTACCGTCGACAGGGGGCTCTTCTATCAGCCCCAGCATTTT. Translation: CASTVDRGLFYQPQHF.

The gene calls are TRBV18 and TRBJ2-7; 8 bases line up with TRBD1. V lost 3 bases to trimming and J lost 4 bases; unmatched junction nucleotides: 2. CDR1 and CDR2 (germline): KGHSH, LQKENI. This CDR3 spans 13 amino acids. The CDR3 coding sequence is TGTGCCAGCTCACCGAGGACAGGGTACGAGCAGTACTTC. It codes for CASSPRTGYEQYF.

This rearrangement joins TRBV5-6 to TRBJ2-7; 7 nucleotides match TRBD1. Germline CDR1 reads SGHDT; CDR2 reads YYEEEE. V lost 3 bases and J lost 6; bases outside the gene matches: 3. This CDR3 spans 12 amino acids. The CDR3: CASSYDRVEQYF. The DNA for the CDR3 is TGTGCCAGCAGCTATGACAGGGTCGAGCAGTACTTC.

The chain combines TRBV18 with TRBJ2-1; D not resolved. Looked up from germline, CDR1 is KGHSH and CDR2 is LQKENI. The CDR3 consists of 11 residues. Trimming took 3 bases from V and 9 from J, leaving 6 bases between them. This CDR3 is CASSPSAEQFF. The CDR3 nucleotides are TGTGCCAGCTCACCCAGCGCTGAGCAGTTCTTC.

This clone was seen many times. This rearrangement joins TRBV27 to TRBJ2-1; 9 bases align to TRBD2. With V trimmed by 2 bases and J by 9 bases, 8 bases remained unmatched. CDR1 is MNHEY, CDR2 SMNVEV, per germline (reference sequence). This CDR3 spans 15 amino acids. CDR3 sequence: CASSLIAGELFEQFF. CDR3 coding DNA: TGTGCCAGCAGTTTAATAGCGGGAGAGCTGTTTGAGCAGTTCTTC.

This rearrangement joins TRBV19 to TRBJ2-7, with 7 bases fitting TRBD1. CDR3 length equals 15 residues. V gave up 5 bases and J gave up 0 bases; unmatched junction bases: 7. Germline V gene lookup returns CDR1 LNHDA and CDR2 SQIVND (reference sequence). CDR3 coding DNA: TGTGCCAGTAGTGTGGCCGGGACAGCCTCCTACGAGCAGTACTTC. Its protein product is CASSVAGTASYEQYF.